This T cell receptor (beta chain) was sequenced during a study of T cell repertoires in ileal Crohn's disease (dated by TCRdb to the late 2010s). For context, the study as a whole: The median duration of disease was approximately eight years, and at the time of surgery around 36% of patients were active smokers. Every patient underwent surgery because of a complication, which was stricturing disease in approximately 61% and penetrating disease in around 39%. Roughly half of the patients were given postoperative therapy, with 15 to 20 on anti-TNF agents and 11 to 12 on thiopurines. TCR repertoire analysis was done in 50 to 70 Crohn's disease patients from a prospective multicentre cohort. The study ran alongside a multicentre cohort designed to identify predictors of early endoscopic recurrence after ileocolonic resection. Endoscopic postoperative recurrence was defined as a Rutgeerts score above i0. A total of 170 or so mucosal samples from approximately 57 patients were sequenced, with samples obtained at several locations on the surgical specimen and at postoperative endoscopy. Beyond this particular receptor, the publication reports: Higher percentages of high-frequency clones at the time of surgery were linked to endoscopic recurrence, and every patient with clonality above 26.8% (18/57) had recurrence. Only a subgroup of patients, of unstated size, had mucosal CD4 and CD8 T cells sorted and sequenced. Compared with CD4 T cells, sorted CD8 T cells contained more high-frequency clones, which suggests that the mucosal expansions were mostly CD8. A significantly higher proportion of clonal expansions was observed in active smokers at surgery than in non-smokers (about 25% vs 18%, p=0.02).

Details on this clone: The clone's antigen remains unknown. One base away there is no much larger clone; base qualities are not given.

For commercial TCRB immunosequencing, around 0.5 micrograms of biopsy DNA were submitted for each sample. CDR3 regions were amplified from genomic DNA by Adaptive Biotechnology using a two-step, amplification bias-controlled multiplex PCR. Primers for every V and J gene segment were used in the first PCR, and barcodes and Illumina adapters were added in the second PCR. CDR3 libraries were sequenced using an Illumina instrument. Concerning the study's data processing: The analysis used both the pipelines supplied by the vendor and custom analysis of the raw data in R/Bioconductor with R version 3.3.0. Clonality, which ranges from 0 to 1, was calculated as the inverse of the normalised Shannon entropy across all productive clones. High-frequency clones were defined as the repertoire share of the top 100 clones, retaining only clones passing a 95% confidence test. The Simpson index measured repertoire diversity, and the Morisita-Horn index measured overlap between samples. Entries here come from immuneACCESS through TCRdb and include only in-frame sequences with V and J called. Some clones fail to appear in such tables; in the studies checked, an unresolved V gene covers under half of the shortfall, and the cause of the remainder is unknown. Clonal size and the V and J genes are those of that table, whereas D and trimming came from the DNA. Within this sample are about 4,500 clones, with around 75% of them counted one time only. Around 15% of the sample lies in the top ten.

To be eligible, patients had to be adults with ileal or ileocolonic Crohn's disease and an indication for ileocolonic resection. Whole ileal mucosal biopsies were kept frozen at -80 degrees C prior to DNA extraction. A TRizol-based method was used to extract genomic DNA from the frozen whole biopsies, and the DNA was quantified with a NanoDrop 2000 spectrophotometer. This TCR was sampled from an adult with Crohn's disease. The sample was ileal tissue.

The CDR3 corresponds to CATSRDLLTGSLGSPLHF. The DNA is as follows: TGTGCCACCAGCAGAGACCTCCTGACAGGGTCATTAGGATCACCCCTCCACTTT. The sequence is built from TRBV15 and TRBJ1-6; 7 middle bases align to TRBD1. The germline V gene encodes CDR1 LNHNV and CDR2 YYDKDF (reference sequence). Measured from the cysteine to the phenylalanine, the CDR3 is 18 residues long. Only the CDR3 DNA is retained, 54 bases long and in frame from the first base. Ends trimmed: V by 0 bases, J by 10 bases; bases unmatched to a gene: 15.